This TCR beta chain is from a study of CD8+CD57+ T cells in acquired aplastic anemia. Germline values: CDR1 SGHTA, CDR2 FQGNSA. The CDR3 is 15 amino acids. J lost 5 bases, V lost 0 bases, and 6 bases had no gene match. Profiling that covered TCR beta VDJ and CDR3 relied on genomic DNA as its template. TCRdb fed the reads into MiXCR, producing one record per CDR3 protein. The sample yields roughly 93,000 distinct CDR3 sequences, around 62% seen once. Sequenced patients had shown CD8+CD57+ cell expansion by flow cytometry. The enrolled patients all had severe acquired aplastic anemia. The sample consisted of sorted CD4+, CD8+, or CD8+CD57+ T cells (not recorded which) from PBMCs. V usage is TRBV7-2 and J usage is TRBJ2-5; 7 positions agree with TRBD2. This receptor was identified in a human donor with aplastic anemia. CDR3: CASSLAWGREETQYF. The CDR3 region has the DNA TGTGCCAGCAGCTTAGCATGGGGGAGGGAGGAGACCCAGTACTTC.